This T cell receptor (beta chain) stems from a study of blood T cell repertoires in COVID-19 (dated by TCRdb to the early 2020s). Context from the whole study: Samples covering the acute and convalescent phases of COVID-19 were provided by collaborators in the United States, Italy and Spain. Where available, HLA class I and class II types were taken from metadata supplied by the sample provider and were not determined by assay-based typing. The repertoires were released in a freely available public database intended as a resource for research on the immune response to SARS-CoV-2. The sample metadata nearly always contained a de-identified subject ID, COVID-19 status, age in years and sex. The material from the prospective study consisted of cDNA or gDNA derived from T cells, B-cell-depleted T cells, or PBMCs. Deeply sampled blood TCRbeta repertoires from subjects exposed to, actively infected with, or recovered from COVID-19 were included in the dataset. Samples were obtained from the ongoing ImmuneRACE study (first 160 participants) and from 950 to 1,500 subjects provided by 6 global collaborators. What the authors observed across the whole study: How much clinical and demographic metadata was included differed by source and by participant, and the metadata was provided uncurated.

In the prospective study, participants were roughly 18 to 89 years old, resided in 25 or so geographic areas of the United States, and were enrolled through a virtual design. In the prospective study, cohorts were assigned on the basis of participant-reported clinical history obtained from a screening survey and a study questionnaire. ImmuneRACE Cohort 3 recovered participants were defined by two consecutive negative NP/OP PCR tests, healthcare professional clearance, or symptom resolution. In the prospective study, whole blood, serum and a nasopharyngeal or oropharyngeal swab were collected from each participant by mobile phlebotomists. Participants in the prospective study had the option to provide additional blood draws and questionnaires over an approximately 2-month period. Before DNA extraction, blood samples from the prospective study were shipped at room temperature or frozen. On this clone itself: Which antigen it targets is not known. Base qualities were left out, and no much larger clone turns up one base away.

TCRbeta CDR3 regions were amplified from genomic DNA by means of the immunoSEQ Assay, a bias-controlled multiplex PCR. In the source study's methods: Nucleated cell counts per sample were estimated from amplification of reference gene primers within the assay. Sequence reads were collapsed and filtered to measure the absolute abundance of every unique TCRbeta CDR3 rearrangement. Productive Simpson clonality was computed per sample as the square root of Simpson's diversity index over productive rearrangements. Not all clones reach the TCRdb copy of this immuneACCESS table, which keeps in-frame sequences only. Checked studies attribute under half of the gap to unresolved V genes and leave the rest unexplained. The V and J calls and clone size are taken from that table; D and trimming were inferred from the DNA. The sample has about 220,000 clones on record, 82% of them singletons. Of the sample, 3% to 4% falls within the top ten clones.

This receptor was identified in a woman in her fifties or sixties who had recovered from COVID-19. The material sequenced was PBMCs or T cells enriched from blood (not recorded which).

The CDR3 region: CASSQETSGIHEQYF. The DNA sequence follows: TGCGCCAGCAGCCAAGAGACTAGCGGAATCCACGAGCAGTACTTC. The rearranged segments are TRBV4-1 and TRBJ2-7; 9 bases in between match TRBD2. In the germline V gene, CDR1 corresponds to MGHRA and CDR2 to YSYEKL. The CDR3 covers 15 residues, taking in both the cysteine and the phenylalanine. The entry retains the CDR3 DNA only, 45 bases that are in frame from base 1. Trimmed from V: 0 bases; trimmed from J: 5 bases; junction bases lacking a gene match: 5.